A single sample is the source of the 10 T cell receptor beta chains below, sequenced in a study of shared clonotypes between healthy human individuals. Generated by immunoSEQ multiplex PCR, the TCRdb table keeps only in-frame clones and is missing some. The table records around 2,000,000 clones, 85% to 95% of them present only once. Sequenced: naive CD4+ T cells sorted from blood. The sample's subset: CD45RA+ positively selected. These receptors came from a young man in good health.

The V call is TRBV5-4, the J call TRBJ2-3; the D is unclear. This CDR3 has 17 residues. V was trimmed by 6 bases and J by 0 bases, leaving 20 bases between them. CDR1 and CDR2 from the germline V gene are SGHNT and YYREEE (reference sequence). CDR3 sequence: CASNTVPDQTSTDTQYF. CDR3 DNA sequence: TGTGCCAGCAACACCGTCCCGGACCAGACTAGCACAGATACGCAGTATTTT.

This clone was counted a single time. For the CDR3, the DNA is TGTGCCAGCTCATCCGGGGCAAGCTCTGGAAACACCATATATTTT. It encodes CASSSGASSGNTIYF. The chain has TRBV18 and TRBJ1-3, with a tentative D call TRBD1 (5 bases). Germline CDR1 KGHSH, CDR2 LQKENI. The CDR3 consists of 15 residues. Trimming removed 5 bases from V and 0 bases from J, with 11 bases in between.

The chain joins TRBV7-9 to TRBJ1-4; D ambiguous. There are 15 residues in the CDR3. Germline CDR1 is SEHNR and CDR2 is FQNEAQ (reference sequence). The V and J ends lost 1 base and 6 bases respectively, with 12 bases between them. The CDR3 protein is CASSLGQSRDEKLFF. In nucleotides, the CDR3 is TGTGCCAGCAGCTTAGGACAATCAAGGGATGAAAAACTGTTTTTT. Using reference TRBV7-9 and TRBJ1-4 for the parts outside the CDR3, the full variable domain is DTGVSQNPRHKITKRGQNVTFRCDPISEHNRLYWYRQTLGQGPEFLTYFQNEAQLEKSRLLSDRFSAERPKGSFSTLEIQRTEQGDSAMYLCASSLGQSRDEKLFFGSGTQLSVL.

This sequence joins TRBV7-9 and TRBJ1-2, with 8 bases fitting TRBD1. This CDR3 comprises 19 residues. V gave up 5 bases and J gave up 8 bases; unmatched junction bases: 25. Germline CDR1 reads SEHNR; CDR2 reads FQNEAQ (reference sequence). CDR3 amino acids: CASSTDRGSRQLRLTGYTF. In DNA form, the CDR3 reads TGTGCCAGCAGCACAGACAGGGGAAGCCGCCAACTGAGGTTGACGGGCTACACCTTC.

On this clone itself: The sample carries other DNA sequences with the same CDR3. The chain has TRBV2 and TRBJ2-5; 8 nucleotides agree with TRBD1. Germline-derived CDR1 and CDR2 are SNHLY and FYNNEI. This CDR3 region has 15 residues. Trimming cost V 5 bases and J 1 base; bases outside gene matches: 6. The CDR3 DNA is TGTGCCAGCAGTAGCGACAGGGGTCCCCAAGAGACCCAGTACTTC. Protein product: CASSSDRGPQETQYF.

The chain joins TRBV7-2 to TRBJ1-2; D is unclear. The V end was cut by 1 base, the J end by 6 bases, with 18 bases between. Germline lookup yields CDR1 SGHTA and CDR2 FQGNSA. The CDR3 is made up of 16 amino acids. This CDR3 reads CASSLVIQATPDGYTF. CDR3 in DNA: TGTGCCAGCAGCTTAGTAATCCAGGCAACTCCCGATGGCTACACCTTC.

The J gene is TRBJ2-3, the V gene TRBV18; 7 nucleotides line up with TRBD2. Per germline, CDR1 KGHSH and CDR2 LQKENI. With V trimmed by 2 bases and J by 1 base, 9 bases remained unmatched. This CDR3 has 17 residues. CDR3 amino acids: CASSPNRREGRTDTQYF. The CDR3 DNA sequence: TGTGCCAGCTCACCAAACAGGAGGGAGGGACGCACAGATACGCAGTATTTT.

The genes are TRBV7-9 and TRBJ2-7, with D possibly TRBD1 on 5 matching bases. Germline V gene sequence: CDR1 SEHNR, CDR2 FQNEAQ (reference sequence). CDR3 length: 14 amino acids. The germline V and J ends were trimmed by 2 bases and 5 bases, with 13 bases remaining between them. The chain's CDR3 is CASSLTGSRDEQYF. The CDR3 DNA reads TGTGCCAGCAGCTTAACCGGATCCAGGGACGAGCAGTACTTC.

This chain uses TRBV10-3 with TRBJ2-5; D might be TRBD1 (6 bases). Trimming removed 3 bases at V and 2 bases at J, with 7 bases between. The V gene's germline CDR1 is ENHRY and CDR2 SYGVKD. This CDR3 spans 13 amino acids. The CDR3 DNA follows: TGTGCCATCAGTGAAGGACAGCAAGAGACCCAGTACTTC. This sequence encodes CAISEGQQETQYF.

The V and J genes are TRBV6-6 and TRBJ1-4; D remains ambiguous. V was clipped by 5 bases and J by 3 bases, with 10 bases between them. This CDR3 is 14 amino acids long. Looked up from germline, CDR1 is MNHNY and CDR2 is SVGAGI (reference sequence). CDR3 nucleotide sequence: TGTGCCAGCAGTAACACCCAAGCTAATGAAAAACTGTTTTTT. It yields the protein CASSNTQANEKLFF.